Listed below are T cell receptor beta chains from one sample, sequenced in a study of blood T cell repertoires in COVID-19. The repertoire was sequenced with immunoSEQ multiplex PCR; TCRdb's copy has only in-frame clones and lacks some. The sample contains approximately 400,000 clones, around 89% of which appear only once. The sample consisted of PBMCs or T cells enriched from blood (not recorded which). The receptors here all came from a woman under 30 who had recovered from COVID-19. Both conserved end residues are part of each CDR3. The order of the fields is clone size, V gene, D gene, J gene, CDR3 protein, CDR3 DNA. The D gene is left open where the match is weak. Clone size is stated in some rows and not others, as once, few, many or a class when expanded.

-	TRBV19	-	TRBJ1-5	CASSGPLAPQHF	TGTGCCAGTAGTGGGCCCTTGGCGCCCCAGCATTTT
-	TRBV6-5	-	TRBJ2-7	CASKSALPEQYF	TGTGCCAGCAAAAGCGCCCTCCCCGAGCAGTACTTC
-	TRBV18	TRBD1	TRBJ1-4	CASSPGTGREKLFF	TGTGCCAGCTCACCGGGGACAGGGCGTGAAAAACTGTTTTTT
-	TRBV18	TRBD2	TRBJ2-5	CASSPPSGGASWETQYF	TGTGCCAGCTCACCCCCTAGCGGGGGGGCCTCCTGGGAGACCCAGTACTTC
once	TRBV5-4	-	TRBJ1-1	CASSADRSTEAFF	TGTGCCAGCAGCGCCGACAGGTCCACTGAAGCTTTCTTT
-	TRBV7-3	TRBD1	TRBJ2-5	CASSPPGQAETQYF	TGTGCCAGCAGCCCACCCGGACAGGCGGAGACCCAGTACTTC
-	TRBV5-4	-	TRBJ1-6	CASSLGPEGYNSPLHF	TGTGCCAGCAGCTTGGGGCCGGAGGGCTATAATTCACCCCTCCACTTT
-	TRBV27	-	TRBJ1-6	CASSFGVDSPLHF	TGTGCCAGCAGTTTCGGGGTAGACTCACCCCTCCACTTT
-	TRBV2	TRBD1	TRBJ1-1	CASSDWTGETEAFF	TGTGCCAGCAGTGACTGGACAGGGGAGACTGAAGCTTTCTTT
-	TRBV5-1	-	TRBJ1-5	CASSLWGEQPQHF	TGCGCCAGCAGCCTCTGGGGGGAACAGCCCCAGCATTTT
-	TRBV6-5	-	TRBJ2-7	CASSSEGGPTYEQYF	TGTGCCAGCAGTTCCGAGGGAGGACCTACCTACGAGCAGTACTTC
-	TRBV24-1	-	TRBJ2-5	CATSDFLDYQETQYF	TGTGCCACCAGTGATTTTTTAGACTATCAAGAGACCCAGTACTTC
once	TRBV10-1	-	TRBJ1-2	CASTGWGGADYGYTF	TGCGCCAGCACGGGATGGGGAGGAGCGGACTATGGCTACACCTTC
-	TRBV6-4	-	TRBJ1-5	CAIVDSHQPQHF	TGTGCCATCGTGGACAGCCATCAGCCCCAGCATTTT
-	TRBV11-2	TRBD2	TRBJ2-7	CASSSREDGREQYF	TGTGCCAGCAGCTCTCGGGAGGACGGGCGTGAGCAGTACTTC
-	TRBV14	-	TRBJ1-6	CASSQGGSFSPLHF	TGTGCCAGCAGTCAAGGAGGCAGTTTTTCACCCCTCCACTTT
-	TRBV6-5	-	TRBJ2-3	CASSYSRDTQYF	TGTGCCAGCAGTTACTCCAGAGATACGCAGTATTTT
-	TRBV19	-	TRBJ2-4	CASRAEAKNIQYF	TGTGCCAGTAGGGCTGAAGCCAAAAACATTCAGTACTTC
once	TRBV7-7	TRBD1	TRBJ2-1	CASSRGTGRSSNEQFF	TGTGCTAGCAGCCGGGGGACAGGCCGTAGTAGCAATGAGCAGTTCTTC
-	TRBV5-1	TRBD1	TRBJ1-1	CASSFDRGRVNTEAFF	TGCGCCAGCAGCTTCGACAGGGGAAGGGTGAACACTGAAGCTTTCTTT
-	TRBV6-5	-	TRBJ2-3	CASTSDGRATDTQYF	TGTGCCAGCACCAGCGACGGGCGGGCGACTGATACGCAGTATTTT
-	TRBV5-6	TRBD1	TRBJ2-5	CASSLQGAGETQYF	TGTGCCAGCAGCTTACAGGGGGCGGGAGAGACCCAGTACTTC
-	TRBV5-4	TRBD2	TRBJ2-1	CASSGTSQFHNEQFF	TGTGCCAGCAGCGGGACTAGTCAATTCCACAATGAGCAGTTCTTC
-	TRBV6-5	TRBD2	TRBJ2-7	CASTGGNHLYEQYF	TGTGCCAGCACGGGGGGGAACCACTTGTACGAGCAGTACTTC
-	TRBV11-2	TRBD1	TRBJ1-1	CASSLRVQGGLNTEAFF	TGTGCCAGCAGCTTAAGGGTACAGGGGGGCCTGAACACTGAAGCTTTCTTT
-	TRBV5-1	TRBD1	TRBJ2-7	CASTRDRAYYEQYF	TGCGCCAGCACCCGGGACAGGGCGTACTACGAGCAGTACTTC
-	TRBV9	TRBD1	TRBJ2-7	CASSVGQGSGEQYF	TGTGCCAGCAGCGTAGGACAGGGGTCTGGCGAGCAGTACTTC
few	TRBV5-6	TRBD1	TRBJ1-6	CASSSTGGTASPLHF	TGTGCCAGCAGTTCTACAGGGGGTACTGCTTCACCCCTCCACTTT
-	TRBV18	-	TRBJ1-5	CASSPTAAGRGNQPQHF	TGTGCCAGCTCACCAACCGCGGCAGGGAGGGGGAATCAGCCCCAGCATTTT
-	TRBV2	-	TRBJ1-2	CASSDFYGYTF	TGTGCCAGCAGCGACTTCTATGGCTACACCTTC
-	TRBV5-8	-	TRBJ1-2	CASSLIASYGYTF	TGTGCCAGCAGCTTGATAGCCAGCTATGGCTACACCTTC
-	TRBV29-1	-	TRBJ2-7	CSVGPETYEQYF	TGCAGCGTTGGTCCGGAGACCTACGAGCAGTACTTC
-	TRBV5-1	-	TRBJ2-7	CASSSQGPYEQYF	TGCGCCAGCAGCTCTCAGGGCCCCTACGAGCAGTACTTC
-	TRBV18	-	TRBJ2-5	CASSPGLTVQETQYF	TGTGCCAGCTCACCAGGCTTAACAGTACAAGAGACCCAGTACTTC
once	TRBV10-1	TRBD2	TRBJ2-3	CASSEDSGLAGLTDTQYF	TGCGCCAGCAGTGAGGATTCGGGACTAGCGGGGCTGACAGATACGCAGTATTTT
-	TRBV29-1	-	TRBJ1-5	CGVGQNNQPQHF	TGCGGCGTAGGACAGAACAATCAGCCCCAGCATTTT
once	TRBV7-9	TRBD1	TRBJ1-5	CASSGQGYQPQHF	TGTGCCAGCAGCGGACAGGGCTATCAGCCCCAGCATTTT
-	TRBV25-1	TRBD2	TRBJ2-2	CASSVRGGSGELFF	TGTGCCAGCAGTGTCCGGGGCGGGAGCGGGGAGCTGTTTTTT